This is a list of T cell receptor beta chains from one sample in a study of T cell responses to AZD1222 COVID-19 vaccine. The protocol was immunoSEQ multiplex PCR, while the TCRdb copy is restricted to in-frame clones and leaves out a portion. Among roughly 110,000 clones listed, about nine tenths were seen once. Sequenced here: peripheral blood, sampled on day 0 of AZD1222 vaccination. These receptors all come from an adult in good health. CDR3s include the opening cysteine and the closing phenylalanine or tryptophan. D genes are given only for firm matches. Size is stated for part of the rows, as once, few or many counts, or as a class when the clone is expanded.

d_call	v_call	clone_size	j_call	cdr3_nt	cdr3_aa
TRBD1	TRBV5-1	NA	TRBJ2-7	TGCGCCAGCAGCCGGGACAGGGGGGCCTACGAGCAGTACTTC	CASSRDRGAYEQYF
NA	TRBV6-4	NA	TRBJ2-1	TGTGCCAGCAGTGACTCGAAGGGGGTCGGTGGCAATGAGCAGTTCTTC	CASSDSKGVGGNEQFF
TRBD1	TRBV25-1	once	TRBJ1-2	TGTGCCACCACGACAGGGAAGGGCTACACCTTC	CATTTGKGYTF
NA	TRBV5-1	NA	TRBJ1-5	TGCGCCAGCAGCTTCGGGACCGCACTAGGGCAGCCCCAGCATTTT	CASSFGTALGQPQHF
NA	TRBV27	once	TRBJ1-1	TGTGCCAGCAGTTTATCAGGGGTTGGCACTGAAGCTTTCTTT	CASSLSGVGTEAFF
NA	TRBV7-2	NA	TRBJ2-7	TGTGCCAGCAGGGGGGAAGAAATCTCCTACGAGCAGTACTTC	CASRGEEISYEQYF
NA	TRBV7-6	NA	TRBJ2-7	TGTGCCAGCAGCGGAGACACGACCTACGAGCAGTACTTC	CASSGDTTYEQYF
NA	TRBV5-1	once	TRBJ2-7	TGCGCCAGCAGCTTGGGGCAGGGCGACGACGAGCAGTACTTC	CASSLGQGDDEQYF
NA	TRBV5-1	NA	TRBJ1-2	TGCGCCAGCAGTCCTTCGGAGGGCAGAAGTGGCTACACCTTC	CASSPSEGRSGYTF
NA	TRBV5-4	NA	TRBJ1-3	TGTGCCAGCAGCTTGGGTGGGACCTCTGGAAACACCATATATTTT	CASSLGGTSGNTIYF
TRBD1	TRBV11-1	NA	TRBJ1-2	TGTGCCAGCAGCCCAGGACAGGCTATTAACTATGGCTACACCTTC	CASSPGQAINYGYTF
NA	TRBV6-5	NA	TRBJ1-3	TGTGCCAGCAGCGACAGGTTCGGAAACACCATATATTTT	CASSDRFGNTIYF
NA	TRBV5-4	NA	TRBJ1-3	TGTGCCAGCAGCGCCCCAGGGGTGCAGGCTGGAAACACCATATATTTT	CASSAPGVQAGNTIYF
NA	TRBV21-1	NA	TRBJ2-7	TGTGCCAGCAGCAAAGTAAATACCTTACAGCGAATCGTCCCGACAGGGTCCTACGAGCAGTACTTC	CASSKVNTLQRIVPTGSYEQYF
NA	TRBV6-2/TRBV6-3	NA	TRBJ1-2	TGTGCCAGCAGTCCCAGGGTTATCTATGGCTACACCTTC	CASSPRVIYGYTF
NA	TRBV19	NA	TRBJ1-2	TGTGCCAGTAGTATCGGGGGACGCGACTATGGCTACACCTTC	CASSIGGRDYGYTF
NA	TRBV5-4	NA	TRBJ2-3	TGTGCCAGCAGCCATCCTGGCAGCACAGATACGCAGTATTTT	CASSHPGSTDTQYF
TRBD2	TRBV19	NA	TRBJ2-1	TGTGCCAGTCGCGGGGGAAACTCCTACAATGAGCAGTTCTTC	CASRGGNSYNEQFF
TRBD1	TRBV24-1	NA	TRBJ2-1	TGTGCCACCAGTGATTTTAGGCTGCGGGACAGGGCCGATGAGCAGTTCTTC	CATSDFRLRDRADEQFF
TRBD2	TRBV6-4	once	TRBJ2-7	TGTGCCAGCAGCCCGAAGAGCGGGGGGGGATACGAGCAGTACTTC	CASSPKSGGGYEQYF
NA	TRBV7-8	NA	TRBJ2-7	TGTGCCAGCAGCTTAGCGGGCACCTCCTACGAGCAGTACTTC	CASSLAGTSYEQYF
NA	TRBV5-6	NA	TRBJ1-6	TGTGCCAGCAGCCTACCGGGAACCGGGAATTCACCCCTCCACTTT	CASSLPGTGNSPLHF
TRBD2	TRBV3-1/TRBV3-2	NA	TRBJ2-1	TGTGCCAGCAGGCTAGCGGGGGGGCGAGGCCCACCGTTCTTC	CASRLAGGRGPPFF